Listed here are 29 T cell receptor beta chains from one sample, sequenced in a study of identical twins. TCRdb independently ran MiXCR on the 5' RACE reads; one entry per CDR3 protein. The sample records fewer than 500,000 distinct CDR3 sequences, roughly a quarter being singletons. The sample was also linked to a second study, of T cells expressing NK-cell markers.

Sequencing used CD4+ T cells sorted from blood. All receptors derive from a woman between 18 and 29 years old in good health.

This clonotype was seen just once. The chain joins TRBV27 to TRBJ2-7; TRBD2 agrees at 14 bases. V gave up 2 bases and J gave up 6 bases; unmatched junction bases: 6. Germline V gene lookup returns CDR1 MNHEY and CDR2 SMNVEV (reference sequence). The CDR3 sequence is 16 residues long. CDR3 amino acids: CASSLGLAGGSGEQYF. As DNA, the CDR3 is TGTGCCAGCAGTTTAGGACTAGCGGGAGGATCGGGCGAGCAGTACTTC.

This clonotype was seen a few times. The chain has TRBV30 and TRBJ2-1, with D hard to call. This CDR3 is built from 11 residues. The V end lost 0 bases, the J end lost 10 bases, and 7 bases lay between the germline ends. Germline-derived CDR1 and CDR2 are GTSNPN and SVGIG (reference sequence). The CDR3 DNA reads as TGTGCCTGGAGTGTACCTACAGAGCAGTTCTTC. Translated, it gives CAWSVPTEQFF.

Notes on this clonotype: At one end, the junction sequence differs from germline, possibly due to a read error. This rearrangement joins TRBV5-5 to TRBJ2-7; 8 bases match TRBD1. This CDR3 is built from 12 residues. Germline CDR1 SGHKS, CDR2 YYEKEE (reference sequence). CDR3 sequence (DNA): TGTGCCAGCAGCTGGAGGTCCGGACAGGGACAATTC. As protein: CASSWRSGQGQF.

This clonotype showed up just a few times. This rearrangement joins TRBV7-2 to TRBJ2-3; D might be TRBD2 (5 bases). Looked up from germline, CDR1 is SGHTA and CDR2 is FQGNSA. Trimming left V 8 bases short and J 4 bases short, with 16 bases between. CDR3 size: 14 residues. The CDR3 region is CASSSSAGPDTQYF. The CDR3 bases are TGTGCCAGCTCGTCCTCGGCGGGCCCAGATACGCAGTATTTT.

The chain employs TRBV20-1 and TRBJ2-5, with TRBD2 matching over 10 bases. From germline, CDR1 is DFQATT and CDR2 SNEGSKA (reference sequence). The CDR3 contains 17 residues. V shed 3 bases and J 3 bases; nucleotides not matched to a gene: 13. CDR3 sequence (DNA): TGCAGTGCTAGGAGGTTAGCGGGAGGAACTTGGGAAGAGACCCAGTACTTC. This translates into CSARRLAGGTWEETQYF.

The rearrangement uses TRBV11-2 and TRBJ2-3; D perhaps matches TRBD2 (5 bases). The CDR3 is 16 amino acids. V was pared by 4 bases and J by 5 bases, with 19 bases between. Germline CDR1 SGHAT, CDR2 FQNNGV. The CDR3: CASSYRERPAIDTQYF. CDR3 coding DNA: TGTGCCAGCAGCTACAGAGAGCGGCCTGCTATAGATACGCAGTATTTT.

The rearrangement links TRBV10-3 to TRBJ2-6, with TRBD1 matching 9 bases. The junction had 7 bases not matched to a gene; V was cut back by 6 bases and J by 1 base. CDR1 and CDR2 from the germline V gene are ENHRY and SYGVKD. The CDR3 has 17 amino acids. The CDR3 bases are TGTGCCATCAGACCCGGGACAGGGATTTCTGGGGCCAACGTCCTGACTTTC. It yields the protein CAIRPGTGISGANVLTF.

This clonotype was found a few times. The gene calls are TRBV7-2 and TRBJ2-1; 7 bases are a match to TRBD1. J gave up 3 bases and V 5 bases, and 4 bases lay outside the gene matches. Germline CDR1 SGHTA, CDR2 FQGNSA. The CDR3 totals 14 residues. CDR3 DNA: TGTGCCAGCAGCGGCCGGGACAGCTACAATGAGCAGTTCTTC. This sequence encodes CASSGRDSYNEQFF.

This clonotype was counted a few times. The chain couples TRBV5-1 to TRBJ1-2, with D unclear. Trimming left V 0 bases short and J 6 bases short, with 12 bases between. This CDR3 comprises 14 residues. In germline, CDR1 is SGHRS, CDR2 YFSETQ. Here the CDR3 reads CASSLGWNKDGYTF. The CDR3 region has the DNA TGCGCCAGCAGCTTGGGCTGGAATAAGGATGGCTACACCTTC.

This clonotype was detected only a few times. V and J are TRBV6-1 and TRBJ1-1; TRBD1 is a possible D gene (6 bases). V was pared by 7 bases and J by 0 bases, with 15 bases between. The CDR3 extends over 15 amino acids. Germline CDR1 reads MNHNS; CDR2 reads SASEGT. Here the CDR3 reads CASNPGQLLNTEAFF. The CDR3 bases are TGTGCCAGCAACCCCGGACAGCTATTGAACACTGAAGCTTTCTTT.

In this sample, this clonotype turned up many times. J is TRBJ1-1 and V is TRBV5-5; 10 nucleotides align to TRBD1. The V gene end was trimmed by 1 base and the J gene end by 3 bases; junction bases not matched to a gene: 3. The V gene's germline CDR1 is SGHKS and CDR2 YYEKEE (reference sequence). The CDR3 sequence is 15 residues long. The CDR3 sequence is CASSLRTGGDTEAFF. The DNA for the CDR3 is TGTGCCAGCAGCTTGAGGACAGGGGGAGACACTGAAGCTTTCTTT.

This clonotype was detected a few times. The V and J genes are TRBV6-4 and TRBJ2-3; D may be TRBD1 or TRBD2 (5 bases each). The CDR3 runs to 15 residues. Trimming removed 0 bases at V and 4 bases at J, with 11 bases between. The germline V gene has CDR1 MRHNA and CDR2 SNTAGT. CDR3 nucleotide sequence: TGTGCCAGCAGTGACTCAGGGGCTAGCCCAGATACGCAGTATTTT. Translated: CASSDSGASPDTQYF.

This clonotype was observed at least ten times. The rearrangement joins TRBV20-1 to TRBJ2-7; tentatively, D is TRBD2 (6 bases). Trimming took off 5 bases at V and 2 bases at J, with 13 bases between the two ends. Per germline, CDR1 DFQATT and CDR2 SNEGSKA (reference sequence). The CDR3 has 13 amino acids. The CDR3 spells CSAGGIRPYEQYF. DNA of the CDR3: TGCAGTGCTGGCGGGATTAGACCCTACGAGCAGTACTTC.

This clonotype was detected only a few times. This chain joins TRBV5-1 and TRBJ1-2, with 7 bases lining up with TRBD1. Germline lookup yields CDR1 SGHRS and CDR2 YFSETQ. The CDR3 length is 13 residues. V lost 9 bases to trimming and J lost 9 bases; unmatched junction nucleotides: 14. The CDR3 DNA follows: TGCGCCACTTCAGGTCAGGACAGGTCGCGCTACACCTTC. Amino acids: CATSGQDRSRYTF.

The CDR3 sequence: CASSLGTGPNEQFF. For the CDR3, the DNA is TGTGCCAGCAGCCTCGGGACAGGACCCAATGAGCAGTTCTTC. This chain connects TRBV3-1 to TRBJ2-1, with 8 bases identical to TRBD1. V was clipped by 4 bases and J by 6 bases; unmatched bases: 5. The germline CDR1 and CDR2 sequences are LGHDT and YNNKEL (reference sequence). CDR3 length equals 14 residues.

The chain carries TRBV5-1 and TRBJ1-1; D unresolved. The CDR3 has 15 amino acids. From germline, CDR1 is SGHRS and CDR2 YFSETQ. Between the trimmed V and J ends, which lost 4 bases and 4 bases, there was a span of 17 bases. CDR3: CASSPLAARSTEAFF. CDR3 nucleotide sequence: TGCGCCAGCAGCCCGCTGGCGGCCCGGAGCACTGAAGCTTTCTTT. Complete variable domain (other parts from reference TRBV5-1 and TRBJ1-1): KAGVTQTPRYLIKTRGQQVTLSCSPISGHRSVSWYQQTPGQGLQFLFEYFSETQRNKGNFPGRFSGRQFSNSRSEMNVSTLELGDSALYLCASSPLAARSTEAFFGQGTRLTVV.

The gene calls are TRBV9 and TRBJ1-2; a possible D gene is TRBD1 (5 bases). V was cut by 4 bases and J by 8 bases, with 24 bases left in between. Germline CDR1 reads SGDLS; CDR2 reads YYNGEE. This CDR3 has 16 amino acids. CDR3: CASSPGFEGLRSGYTF. The DNA for the CDR3 is TGTGCCAGCAGCCCAGGGTTTGAGGGACTCCGTTCAGGCTACACCTTC. The entire variable domain, with the rest obtained from reference TRBV9 and TRBJ1-2, is as follows: DSGVTQTPKHLITATGQRVTLRCSPRSGDLSVYWYQQSLDQGLQFLIQYYNGEERAKGNILERFSAQQFPDLHSELNLSSLELGDSALYFCASSPGFEGLRSGYTFGSGTRLTVV.

This clonotype occurred a few times. The chain carries TRBV20-1 and TRBJ2-1, with D perhaps matching TRBD1 (7 bases). The germline V gene has CDR1 DFQATT and CDR2 SNEGSKA (reference sequence). This CDR3 has 16 amino acids. The V gene lost 4 bases and the J gene lost 0 bases, with 16 bases spanning the gap. The CDR3 nucleotides read TGCAGTGCTATCCCGTCAGGGGGGAGCTCCTACAATGAGCAGTTCTTC. It yields the protein CSAIPSGGSSYNEQFF.

This rearrangement joins TRBV12-3 or TRBV12-4 to TRBJ2-2; TRBD1 matches 11 bases. The CDR3 loop spans 15 amino acids. V shed 5 bases, J shed 5 bases, and the junction held 4 bases outside the gene matches. Written as DNA, the CDR3 is TGTGCCAGCAGTATCGGACAGGGGGCAACCGGGGAGCTGTTTTTT. It translates to CASSIGQGATGELFF.

The chain links TRBV6-1 to TRBJ1-1; tentatively, D is TRBD1 (6 bases). Looked up from germline, CDR1 is MNHNS and CDR2 is SASEGT. The germline V and J ends were trimmed by 8 bases and 3 bases, with 16 bases remaining between them. This CDR3 has 14 amino acids. The CDR3 protein is CASRNRVYDTEAFF. CDR3 sequence (DNA): TGTGCCAGCCGAAACAGGGTATATGACACTGAAGCTTTCTTT.

The chain recombines TRBV6-5 with TRBJ1-1; no clear D gene. This CDR3 contains 11 residues. CDR1 is MNHEY and CDR2 is SVGAGI in the germline V gene. The ends were cut back, 1 base at V and 7 bases at J, with 4 bases in the middle. CDR3 amino acids: CASSYYGEAFF. The CDR3 coding sequence is TGTGCCAGCAGTTACTACGGTGAAGCTTTCTTT.

The table lists this clonotype with many counts. This CDR3 is CASSFLPSTNEKLFF. Here the CDR3 DNA reads TGTGCCAGCAGCTTCCTACCCTCAACTAATGAAAAACTGTTTTTT. The rearrangement uses TRBV7-2 and TRBJ1-4; D unclear. Per germline, CDR1 SGHTA and CDR2 FQGNSA. Trimming took off 3 bases at V and 0 bases at J, with 8 bases between the two ends. CDR3 length: 15 residues.

This clonotype showed up just a few times. The V call is TRBV3-1, the J call TRBJ2-7, with 8 bases lining up with TRBD1. Unmatched junction bases numbered 8, after V lost 3 bases and J lost 4 bases. The CDR3 is 15 amino acids. Germline values: CDR1 LGHDT, CDR2 YNNKEL (reference sequence). DNA of the CDR3: TGTGCCAGCAGCCAGGCCTGGACAGGGACTTACGAGCAGTACTTC. Encoded protein: CASSQAWTGTYEQYF.

In its sample, this clonotype was seen a few times. The rearrangement links TRBV10-3 to TRBJ1-4; D ambiguous. V lost 6 bases, J lost 10 bases, and 9 bases lay in between. The CDR3 has 11 amino acids. Germline-derived CDR1 and CDR2 are ENHRY and SYGVKD. The CDR3 DNA is TGTGCCATCAGCCAGAGCGGAAAACTGTTTTTT. Its protein is CAISQSGKLFF.

The chain recombines TRBV5-5 with TRBJ2-2; weak D call: TRBD2 (5 bases). V lost 0 bases and J 6 bases, leaving 12 bases between the germline ends. The germline CDR1 and CDR2 sequences are SGHKS and YYEKEE (reference sequence). The CDR3 spans 15 residues. CDR3 nucleotides: TGTGCCAGCAGCTTGGAAGCTAGCAGATCCGGGGAGCTGTTTTTT. It encodes CASSLEASRSGELFF.

V usage is TRBV20-1 and J usage is TRBJ2-7, with D hard to call. Germline loops: CDR1 DFQATT, CDR2 SNEGSKA (reference sequence). Trimming left V 3 bases short and J 3 bases short, with 9 bases between. This CDR3 region has 12 residues. The CDR3 loop is CSASPESYEQYF. For the CDR3, the DNA is TGCAGTGCTAGCCCAGAGAGCTACGAGCAGTACTTC.

A single count supports this clonotype. The genes are TRBV12-3 or TRBV12-4 and TRBJ1-1; the match to TRBD1 covers 7 bases. The CDR3 extends over 17 amino acids. The V and J ends lost 5 bases and 6 bases, in that order; junction bases with no gene match: 18. The CDR3, as DNA: TGTGCCAGCAGTCCTGACAGGGTGGGAAGGTGGAGATCTGAAGCTTTCTTT. It encodes CASSPDRVGRWRSEAFF.

The gene calls are TRBV12-3 or TRBV12-4 and TRBJ2-5, with 7 nucleotides matching TRBD2. This CDR3 comprises 16 residues. The ends lost 6 bases at V and 4 bases at J; junction bases unmatched: 14. CDR3 in amino acids: CASRGGKRGAIETQYF. The CDR3 DNA reads TGTGCCAGCAGGGGGGGAAAGCGGGGAGCGATAGAGACCCAGTACTTC.

The chain recombines TRBV6-5 with TRBJ2-5, with unresolved D. Per germline, CDR1 MNHEY and CDR2 SVGAGI. V lost 4 bases and J 5 bases, leaving 20 bases between the germline ends. CDR3 size: 16 residues. The CDR3 DNA is TGTGCCAGCAGTTTCCCCCCTCCCGGTGCCGCGGAGACCCAGTACTTC. It yields the protein CASSFPPPGAAETQYF.